This is a list of T cell receptor beta chains from one sample in a study of CDR3 diversity in severe acne. Each CDR3 protein gets one entry after TCRdb re-called the PCR reads with MiXCR. The sample carries roughly 100,000 distinct CDR3 sequences, roughly half recorded once. The sequencing sample was made of blood. The source of these receptors is a male donor with acne. The CDR3 runs from the conserved cysteine through the conserved F or W. A D gene is named only where the DNA matches it firmly. Size is stated for part of the rows, as once, few or many counts, or as a class when the clone is expanded.

d_gene: NA; v_gene: TRBV20-1; j_gene: TRBJ2-3; abundance: medium-sized; CDR3aa: CSARSRKWTDTQYF; CDR3nt: TGCAGTGCTAGGTCGAGGAAGTGGACAGATACGCAGTATTTT
d_gene: NA; v_gene: TRBV5-1; j_gene: TRBJ2-1; abundance: many; CDR3aa: CASSLGLENKQFF; CDR3nt: TGCGCCAGCAGCTTGGGACTTGAAAACAAGCAGTTCTTC
d_gene: TRBD2; v_gene: TRBV2; j_gene: TRBJ2-3; abundance: NA; CDR3aa: CASSDQGLAGDEQYF; CDR3nt: TGTGCCAGCAGTGATCAGGGACTAGCGGGAGATGAGCAGTATTTT
d_gene: NA; v_gene: TRBV10-3; j_gene: TRBJ1-2; abundance: once; CDR3aa: CAISDGSDGYTF; CDR3nt: TGTGCCATCAGTGATGGGTCGGATGGCTACACCTTC
d_gene: NA; v_gene: TRBV19; j_gene: TRBJ1-5; abundance: many; CDR3aa: CASSGTENSNQPQHF; CDR3nt: TGTGCCAGTAGTGGAACAGAAAATAGCAATCAGCCCCAGCATTTT
d_gene: NA; v_gene: TRBV7-3; j_gene: TRBJ2-5; abundance: few; CDR3aa: CASSLATGRETQYF; CDR3nt: TGTGCCAGCAGTTTAGCAACCGGTCGGGAGACCCAGTACTTC
d_gene: TRBD2; v_gene: TRBV25-1; j_gene: TRBJ2-7; abundance: NA; CDR3aa: CATSTVSGRAVEQYF; CDR3nt: TGTGCCACCAGCACGGTTAGCGGGAGGGCCGTCGAGCAGTACTTC
d_gene: NA; v_gene: TRBV6-1; j_gene: TRBJ2-7; abundance: NA; CDR3aa: CASSPRQVLYEQYF; CDR3nt: TGTGCCAGCAGTCCGAGGCAGGTCCTATACGAGCAGTACTTC
d_gene: NA; v_gene: TRBV20-1; j_gene: TRBJ1-5; abundance: NA; CDR3aa: CSARPAFRDQPQHF; CDR3nt: TGCAGTGCTAGGCCGGCTTTTAGGGATCAGCCCCAGCATTTT
d_gene: TRBD1; v_gene: TRBV2; j_gene: TRBJ1-4; abundance: many; CDR3aa: CASSRQGSEKLFF; CDR3nt: TGTGCCAGCAGCCGACAGGGCAGTGAAAAACTGTTTTTT
d_gene: NA; v_gene: TRBV2; j_gene: TRBJ1-1; abundance: once; CDR3aa: CASRGVEAFF; CDR3nt: TGTGCCAGCCGGGGAGTTGAAGCTTTCTTT
d_gene: NA; v_gene: TRBV7-8; j_gene: TRBJ1-2; abundance: many; CDR3aa: CASSSPTVSYGYTF; CDR3nt: TGTGCCAGCAGCTCGCCGACAGTTTCCTATGGCTACACCTTC
d_gene: NA; v_gene: TRBV19; j_gene: TRBJ1-2; abundance: NA; CDR3aa: CASSIGLDGYTF; CDR3nt: TGTGCCAGTAGTATTGGGCTGGATGGCTACACCTTC
d_gene: TRBD1; v_gene: TRBV3-1; j_gene: TRBJ2-2; abundance: once; CDR3aa: CASSQVSVGQGRNGELFF; CDR3nt: TGTGCCAGCAGCCAAGTTAGCGTGGGACAGGGTCGTAACGGGGAGCTGTTTTTC
d_gene: TRBD1; v_gene: TRBV7-2; j_gene: TRBJ1-6; abundance: NA; CDR3aa: CASSTGRDRGSPLHF; CDR3nt: TGTGCCAGCAGTACCGGCCGGGACAGGGGATCACCCCTCCACTTT
d_gene: TRBD1; v_gene: TRBV9; j_gene: TRBJ2-1; abundance: many; CDR3aa: CASSVGQGGDEQFF; CDR3nt: TGTGCCAGCAGCGTAGGACAGGGGGGCGATGAGCAGTTCTTC
d_gene: NA; v_gene: TRBV11-2; j_gene: TRBJ1-1; abundance: NA; CDR3aa: CASSLREENTEAFF; CDR3nt: TGCGCCAGCAGCCTTAGGGAGGAGAACACTGAAGCTTTCTTT
d_gene: NA; v_gene: TRBV2; j_gene: TRBJ2-2; abundance: NA; CDR3aa: CASSAQGPGELFF; CDR3nt: TGTGCCAGCAGTGCTCAGGGCCCCGGGGAGCTGTTTTTT
d_gene: TRBD2; v_gene: TRBV7-8; j_gene: TRBJ2-3; abundance: many; CDR3aa: CASSLGGGPVDTQYF; CDR3nt: TGTGCCAGCAGCTTAGGCGGGGGGCCGGTGGATACGCAGTATTTT
d_gene: NA; v_gene: TRBV9; j_gene: TRBJ2-1; abundance: NA; CDR3aa: CASSGVARGGARNEQFF; CDR3nt: TGTGCCAGCAGCGGAGTTGCGAGAGGGGGGGCAAGGAATGAGCAGTTCTTC
d_gene: NA; v_gene: TRBV15; j_gene: TRBJ2-5; abundance: NA; CDR3aa: CATSPDGRGATQYF; CDR3nt: TGTGCCACCAGTCCGGACGGCCGGGGGGCGACCCAGTACTTC
d_gene: NA; v_gene: TRBV15; j_gene: TRBJ1-1; abundance: many; CDR3aa: CATSSGQGLISAEAFF; CDR3nt: TGTGCCACCAGCAGCGGCCAGGGGTTGATTTCCGCTGAAGCTTTCTTT
d_gene: NA; v_gene: TRBV6-5; j_gene: TRBJ2-7; abundance: few; CDR3aa: CASGLRDPYF; CDR3nt: TGTGCCAGCGGACTACGGGACCCGTACTTC
d_gene: TRBD2; v_gene: TRBV19; j_gene: TRBJ2-2; abundance: NA; CDR3aa: CASSSGLADYNEQFF; CDR3nt: TGTGCCAGTAGTTCGGGACTAGCGGACTACAATGAGCAGTTTTTT
d_gene: TRBD1; v_gene: TRBV4-2; j_gene: TRBJ2-1; abundance: NA; CDR3aa: CASSQGDRVVFNEQFF; CDR3nt: TGTGCCAGCAGCCAAGGGGACAGGGTCGTGTTCAATGAGCAGTTCTTC
d_gene: TRBD1; v_gene: TRBV20-1; j_gene: TRBJ2-7; abundance: NA; CDR3aa: CSARTGEDYEQYF; CDR3nt: TGCAGTGCTAGGACAGGGGAGGACTACGAGCAGTACTTC
d_gene: NA; v_gene: TRBV2; j_gene: TRBJ2-4; abundance: few; CDR3aa: CASLGTSKNIQYF; CDR3nt: TGTGCCAGCCTTGGGACGTCCAAAAACATTCAGTACTTC
d_gene: NA; v_gene: TRBV12-3/TRBV12-4; j_gene: TRBJ1-2; abundance: many; CDR3aa: CASSAVDLNYGYTF; CDR3nt: TGTGCCAGCAGTGCCGTCGATCTTAACTATGGCTACACCTTC
d_gene: NA; v_gene: TRBV7-8; j_gene: TRBJ1-2; abundance: NA; CDR3aa: CASSSSGLDYGYTF; CDR3nt: TGTGCCAGCAGCTCTTCCGGTCTGGACTATGGCTACACCTTC
d_gene: TRBD2; v_gene: TRBV30; j_gene: TRBJ2-7; abundance: NA; CDR3aa: CAWRTSGVYEQYF; CDR3nt: TGTGCCTGGAGGACTAGCGGAGTCTACGAGCAGTACTTC
d_gene: NA; v_gene: TRBV9; j_gene: TRBJ1-1; abundance: NA; CDR3aa: CASSWLRGGQRGEAFF; CDR3nt: TGTGCCAGCAGCTGGCTCCGGGGAGGGCAAAGAGGGGAAGCTTTCTTT
d_gene: NA; v_gene: TRBV25-1; j_gene: TRBJ1-1; abundance: few; CDR3aa: CASYPGGGEAFF; CDR3nt: TGTGCCAGCTATCCCGGAGGGGGGGAAGCTTTCTTT
d_gene: NA; v_gene: TRBV10-3; j_gene: TRBJ1-5; abundance: NA; CDR3aa: CASSNFQGISNQPQHF; CDR3nt: TGTGCCAGCAGCAACTTCCAGGGGATTAGCAATCAGCCCCAGCATTTT
d_gene: TRBD1; v_gene: TRBV10-3; j_gene: TRBJ1-2; abundance: NA; CDR3aa: CAISAPGQGTANYGYTF; CDR3nt: TGTGCCATCAGTGCACCGGGACAGGGGACCGCTAACTATGGCTACACCTTC
d_gene: TRBD1; v_gene: TRBV5-1; j_gene: TRBJ1-1; abundance: NA; CDR3aa: CASSLVQGVAEAFF; CDR3nt: TGCGCCAGCAGCTTGGTCCAGGGGGTGGCTGAAGCTTTCTTT
d_gene: TRBD1; v_gene: TRBV9; j_gene: TRBJ2-7; abundance: many; CDR3aa: CASSEGEGTVYEQYF; CDR3nt: TGTGCCAGCAGCGAGGGAGAAGGGACAGTCTACGAGCAGTACTTC
d_gene: TRBD1; v_gene: TRBV7-9; j_gene: TRBJ1-4; abundance: NA; CDR3aa: CATSLGGPNEKLFF; CDR3nt: TGTGCCACCTCACTAGGGGGCCCTAATGAAAAACTGTTTTTT
d_gene: NA; v_gene: TRBV5-1; j_gene: TRBJ2-7; abundance: many; CDR3aa: CASSDSGYEQYF; CDR3nt: TGCGCCAGCAGCGACAGCGGCTACGAGCAGTACTTC
d_gene: NA; v_gene: TRBV25-1; j_gene: TRBJ2-1; abundance: once; CDR3aa: CASSDWRATYNEQFF; CDR3nt: TGTGCCAGCAGTGACTGGCGGGCCACCTACAATGAGCAGTTCTTC
d_gene: NA; v_gene: TRBV20-1; j_gene: TRBJ2-2; abundance: many; CDR3aa: CSARDISGPTGELFF; CDR3nt: TGCAGTGCTAGAGATATTAGCGGCCCCACCGGGGAGCTGTTTTTT
d_gene: NA; v_gene: TRBV7-3; j_gene: TRBJ2-2; abundance: NA; CDR3aa: CASSRDTGELFF; CDR3nt: TGTGCCAGCAGCCGGGACACGGGGGAGCTGTTTTTT
d_gene: TRBD2; v_gene: TRBV7-6; j_gene: TRBJ2-7; abundance: few; CDR3aa: CASSPGLAGSYEQYF; CDR3nt: TGCGCCAGCAGCCCGGGACTAGCGGGATCCTACGAGCAGTACTTC
d_gene: TRBD2; v_gene: TRBV11-3; j_gene: TRBJ2-3; abundance: few; CDR3aa: CASSPGRAGGPAIDTQYF; CDR3nt: TGTGCCAGCAGCCCCGGGAGAGCGGGAGGGCCCGCAATAGATACGCAGTATTTT
d_gene: TRBD1; v_gene: TRBV27; j_gene: TRBJ2-7; abundance: few; CDR3aa: CASSLEGTDSYEQYF; CDR3nt: TGTGCCAGCAGTTTGGAAGGGACAGACTCCTACGAGCAGTACTTC
d_gene: NA; v_gene: TRBV5-5; j_gene: TRBJ2-1; abundance: few; CDR3aa: CASSLELFESSYNEQFF; CDR3nt: TGTGCCAGCAGCTTGGAACTTTTTGAGAGCTCCTACAATGAGCAGTTCTTC
d_gene: NA; v_gene: TRBV24-1; j_gene: TRBJ2-1; abundance: many; CDR3aa: CAIQLDRRSIDEQFF; CDR3nt: TGTGCCATCCAACTCGACAGGAGGAGTATCGATGAGCAGTTCTTC